This T cell receptor beta chain was sequenced for a study of human T cells and chemical hapten exposure. Study-level background: TCR yields per sample varied, mainly owing to small pooled library volume differences.

As originally analysed: Samples held a median of approximately 94,000 TCRs, range roughly 20,000–750,000. One entry per CDR3 protein results from TCRdb running MiXCR on the RACE reads. These V and J calls originate from TCRdb's pipeline instead of the authors' own analysis. In the table there are around 80,000 distinct CDR3 sequences, around 8.7% of which are singletons. The time point was: healthy volunteer bleed at 6 weeks. It was from unfractionated whole blood that total RNA was extracted. Details on this clonotype: Its antigen is unidentified.

General study findings and limits: Among TCRs, those above 1 in 1000 frequency were unaffected by DPC sensitization.

From germline, CDR1 is SGHAT and CDR2 FQNNGV. The CDR3 loop spans 12 amino acids. V was shortened by 5 bases and J by 5 bases, with 10 bases between the two germline ends. The sequence derives from a male donor in good health. Some clones in this sample may be carry-over from other donors' samples. Sample: whole blood. The chain has TRBV11-2 and TRBJ2-7, with D unclear. The CDR3 protein is CASSPQRHEQYF. DNA of the CDR3: TGTGCCAGCAGCCCCCAAAGGCACGAGCAGTACTTC.